One sample yielded the 2 T cell receptor beta chains listed below, sequenced in a study of long-term antiretroviral therapy in people with HIV. Survey level was the resolution at which the v3.0 immunoSEQ assay ran. Method: immunoSEQ multiplex PCR; TCRdb's copy keeps in-frame clones and lacks some. The sample has over 10,000 clones; about four fifths are singletons. This specimen consisted of unsorted PBMCs, obtained 8.2 years after starting antiretroviral therapy. These receptors originate from a man aged 50 to 59 with HIV.

The V gene is TRBV15, the J gene TRBJ2-3, with 8 bases aligning to TRBD2. The CDR3 covers 17 residues. Germline trimming cut 0 bases from V and 4 bases from J; bases unmatched to any gene: 9. Germline V CDR1 and CDR2: LNHNV, YYDKDF (reference sequence). In DNA, the CDR3 is TGTGCCACCAGCAGAGATCCCATGGCGGGGGGCGCAGATACGCAGTATTTT. Its translation: CATSRDPMAGGADTQYF.

The table lists this clone with a few counts. DNA for the CDR3: TGCAGCGTCGCGGCCTGGACAGGGAGGGGGTATGGCTACACCTTC. This gives the protein CSVAAWTGRGYGYTF. This rearrangement joins TRBV29-1 to TRBJ1-2; 8 nucleotides line up with TRBD1. The length of the CDR3 is 15 residues. V lost 6 bases to trimming and J lost 5 bases; unmatched junction nucleotides: 14. Germline V gene data show CDR1 as SQVTM and CDR2 as ANQGSEA.